A single sample is the source of the 4 T cell receptor beta chains below, sequenced in a study of cytomegalovirus exposure and HLA in healthy donors. In the PCR, 60 Vbeta and 13 Jbeta primers were used. Libraries were prepared by immunoSEQ multiplex PCR; TCRdb keeps only in-frame clonotypes and omits some of them. The sample holds 100,000 to 150,000 clones, about 85% seen once. The specimen sequenced was PBMCs. These TCRs come from a man aged 18 to 30 in good health and CMV-seropositive.

The chain is built from TRBV19 and TRBJ2-1, with TRBD2 as a possible D gene (6 bases). V dropped 6 bases and J dropped 0 bases, with 12 bases sitting between them. This CDR3 contains 15 residues. Germline CDR1 and CDR2: LNHDA and SQIVND (reference sequence). The CDR3 DNA follows: TGTGCCAGTAGCAACGGGGGTAGCTCCTACAATGAGCAGTTCTTC. It is translated as CASSNGGSSYNEQFF.

The V and J genes are TRBV5-1 and TRBJ2-7, with TRBD1 matching over 7 bases. The CDR3 runs to 16 residues. V lost 0 bases, J lost 7 bases, and 13 bases stayed unmatched. Germline CDR1 SGHRS, CDR2 YFSETQ. The DNA for the CDR3 is TGCGCCAGCAGCTTGGGACAGGGCGCTGACTTGGGTGAGCAGTACTTC. This sequence encodes CASSLGQGADLGEQYF.

The genes are TRBV19 and TRBJ2-1; weak D call: TRBD2 (5 bases). V was trimmed by 10 bases and J by 8 bases, leaving 18 bases between them. The germline V gene encodes CDR1 LNHDA and CDR2 SQIVND (reference sequence). The CDR3 has 13 residues. CDR3 coding DNA: TGTGCCACCTCAGTTGTGCGGGCCGATGAGCAGTTCTTC. It specifies CATSVVRADEQFF.

V usage is TRBV4-1 and J usage is TRBJ1-1, with D possibly being TRBD1 (6 bases). The CDR3 totals 15 residues. Germline loops: CDR1 MGHRA, CDR2 YSYEKL. The V end was cut by 1 base, the J end by 5 bases, with 14 bases between. CDR3 protein: CASSQGTDPGTEAFF. In DNA form, the CDR3 reads TGCGCCAGCAGCCAAGGGACAGACCCGGGGACTGAAGCTTTCTTT.